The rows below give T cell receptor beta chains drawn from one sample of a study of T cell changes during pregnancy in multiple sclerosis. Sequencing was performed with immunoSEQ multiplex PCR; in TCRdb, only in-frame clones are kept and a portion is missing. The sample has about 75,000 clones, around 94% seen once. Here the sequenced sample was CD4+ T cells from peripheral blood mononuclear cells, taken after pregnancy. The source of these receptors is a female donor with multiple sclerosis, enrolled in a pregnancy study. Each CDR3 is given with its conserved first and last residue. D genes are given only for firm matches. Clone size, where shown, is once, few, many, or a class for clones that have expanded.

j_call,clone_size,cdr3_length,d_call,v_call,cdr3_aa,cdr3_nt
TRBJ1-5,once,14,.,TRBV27,CASRKGAWEQPQHF,TGTGCCAGCAGGAAAGGGGCCTGGGAACAGCCCCAGCATTTT
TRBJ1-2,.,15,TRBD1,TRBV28,CASSFRDRGDYGYTF,TGTGCCAGCAGTTTCCGGGACAGGGGAGACTATGGCTACACCTTC
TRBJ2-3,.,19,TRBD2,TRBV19,CASSPRGVAGGFGTDTQYF,TGTGCCAGTAGCCCAAGGGGGGTAGCGGGAGGGTTTGGCACAGATACGCAGTATTTT
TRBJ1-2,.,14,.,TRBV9,CASSVERHPYGYTF,TGTGCCAGCAGCGTAGAGAGACACCCCTATGGCTACACCTTC
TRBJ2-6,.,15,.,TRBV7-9,CASSLQGTGANVLTF,TGTGCCAGCAGCTTACAGGGAACTGGGGCCAACGTCCTGACTTTC
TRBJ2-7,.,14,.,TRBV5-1,CASSVEGVFYEQYF,TGCGCCAGCTCCGTTGAGGGTGTATTCTACGAGCAGTACTTC
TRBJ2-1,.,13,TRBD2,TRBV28,CASSLGGGDEQFF,TGTGCCAGCAGTTTAGGGGGGGGTGATGAGCAGTTCTTC
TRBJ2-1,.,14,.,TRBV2,CASSDFRDYNEQFF,TGTGCCAGCAGTGATTTCCGGGACTACAATGAGCAGTTCTTC
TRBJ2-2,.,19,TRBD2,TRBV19,CASSMSGTSGSWDTGELFF,TGTGCCAGTAGTATGTCAGGGACTAGCGGGAGTTGGGACACCGGGGAGCTGTTTTTT
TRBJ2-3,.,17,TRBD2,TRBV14,CASSPPASGASTDTQYF,TGTGCCAGCAGCCCCCCAGCTAGCGGGGCTAGCACAGATACGCAGTATTTT
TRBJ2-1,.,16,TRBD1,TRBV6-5,CASSLNPGQGNNEQFF,TGTGCCAGCAGTTTAAATCCGGGACAGGGGAACAATGAGCAGTTCTTC
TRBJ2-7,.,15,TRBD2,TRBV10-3,CAIQGGLAGSYEQYF,TGTGCCATCCAGGGAGGACTAGCGGGGTCCTACGAGCAGTACTTC
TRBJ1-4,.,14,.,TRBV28,CASSQQGTNEKLFF,TGTGCCAGCAGCCAACAGGGAACTAATGAAAAACTGTTTTTT
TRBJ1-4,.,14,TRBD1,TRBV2,CASSDRDRDEKLFF,TGTGCCAGCAGTGACAGGGACAGGGATGAAAAACTGTTTTTT
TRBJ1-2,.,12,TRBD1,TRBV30,CAWRGTGGGYTF,TGTGCCTGGCGGGGGACAGGGGGAGGCTACACCTTC
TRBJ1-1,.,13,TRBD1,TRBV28,CASSRTGETEAFF,TGTGCCAGCAGTCGGACAGGGGAGACTGAAGCTTTCTTT
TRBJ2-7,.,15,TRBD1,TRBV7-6,CASSLSLTGSYEQYF,TGTGCCAGCAGCTTATCCTTGACAGGGTCCTACGAGCAGTACTTC
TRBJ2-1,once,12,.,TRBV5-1,CASSRSYNEQFF,TGCGCCAGCAGCCGCTCCTACAATGAGCAGTTCTTC
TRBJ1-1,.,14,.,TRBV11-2,CASSPSRSGAEAFF,TGTGCCAGCAGCCCTAGTCGGTCGGGGGCTGAAGCTTTCTTT
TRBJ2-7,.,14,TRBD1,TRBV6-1,CASSAWDRPYEQYF,TGTGCCAGCAGTGCTTGGGACAGGCCCTACGAGCAGTACTTC
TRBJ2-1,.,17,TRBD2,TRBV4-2,CASSQDISGRAGDEQFF,TGTGCCAGCAGCCAAGACATTAGCGGGAGGGCGGGCGATGAGCAGTTCTTC
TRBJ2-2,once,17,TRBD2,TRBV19,CASSIDGGSPWTGELFF,TGTGCCAGTAGTATAGACGGCGGGAGCCCGTGGACCGGGGAGCTGTTTTTT
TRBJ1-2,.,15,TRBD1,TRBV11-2,CASSLDPGTGHGYTF,TGTGCCAGCAGCTTAGATCCGGGGACAGGCCATGGCTACACCTTC
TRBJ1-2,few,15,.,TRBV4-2,CASSQGGTSKSGYTF,TGTGCCAGCAGCCAAGGGGGGACATCAAAAAGTGGCTACACCTTC
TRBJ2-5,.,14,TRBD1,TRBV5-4,CASSLGTGFETQYF,TGTGCCAGCAGCTTGGGGACAGGGTTTGAGACCCAGTACTTC
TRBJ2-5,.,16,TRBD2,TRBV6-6,CASSYGASGRDETQYF,TGTGCCAGCAGTTACGGGGCTAGCGGGAGGGATGAGACCCAGTACTTC
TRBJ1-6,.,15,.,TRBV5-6,CASSFTGLRNWALHF,TGTGCCAGCAGCTTCACGGGACTGAGGAATTGGGCCCTCCACTTT
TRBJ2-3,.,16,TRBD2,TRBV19,CASSTLAGGSTDTQYF,TGTGCCAGTAGTACTTTAGCGGGAGGGTCAACAGATACGCAGTATTTT
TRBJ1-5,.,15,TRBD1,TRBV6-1,CASSENRGPNQPQHF,TGTGCCAGCAGTGAGAACAGGGGGCCCAATCAGCCCCAGCATTTT
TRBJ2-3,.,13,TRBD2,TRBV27,CATSRRESDTQYF,TGTGCCACTTCCCGGCGGGAGTCAGATACGCAGTATTTT
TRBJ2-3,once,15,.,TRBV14,CASSRQGPSTDTQYF,TGTGCCAGCAGCCGTCAGGGTCCTAGCACAGATACGCAGTATTTT
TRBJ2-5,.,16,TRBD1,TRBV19,CASSISAGGIGETQYF,TGTGCCAGTAGTATATCGGCAGGGGGCATAGGGGAGACCCAGTACTTC
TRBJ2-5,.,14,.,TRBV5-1,CASSLNMGGETQYF,TGCGCCAGCAGCTTGAATATGGGGGGTGAGACCCAGTACTTC
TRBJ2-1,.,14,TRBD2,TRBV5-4,CASSPITSGNEQFF,TGTGCCAGCAGCCCGATAACTAGCGGCAATGAGCAGTTCTTC
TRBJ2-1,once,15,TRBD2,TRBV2,CASRLSGSTYNEQFF,TGTGCCAGCAGACTAAGCGGGAGCACCTACAATGAGCAGTTCTTC
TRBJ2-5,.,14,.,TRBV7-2,CASSLPSRQETQYF,TGTGCCAGCAGCTTGCCTTCGCGGCAAGAGACCCAGTACTTC
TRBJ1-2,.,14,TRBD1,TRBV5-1,CASSLEGTGFGYTF,TGCGCCAGCAGCTTGGAAGGGACAGGGTTTGGCTACACCTTC
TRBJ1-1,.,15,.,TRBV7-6,CASSPENLAFGVAFF,TGTGCCAGCAGCCCAGAGAACCTAGCCTTCGGAGTAGCTTTCTTT
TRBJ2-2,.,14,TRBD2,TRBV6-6,CASSPAGGSGELFF,TGTGCCAGCAGTCCAGCGGGAGGTTCCGGGGAGCTGTTTTTT
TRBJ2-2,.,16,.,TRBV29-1,CSVRVGLEQGSGELFF,TGCAGCGTCCGTGTGGGCCTTGAACAGGGTAGCGGGGAGCTGTTTTTT
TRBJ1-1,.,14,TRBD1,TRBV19,CASSAHRGLTEAFF,TGTGCCAGTAGTGCCCACAGGGGGCTTACTGAAGCTTTCTTT
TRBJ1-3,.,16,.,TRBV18,CASSPPHGYSGNTIYF,TGTGCCAGCTCACCACCACATGGTTACTCTGGAAACACCATATATTTT
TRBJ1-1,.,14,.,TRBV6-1,CASSSLTGNTEAFF,TGTGCCAGCAGTTCCCTCACAGGGAACACTGAAGCTTTCTTT
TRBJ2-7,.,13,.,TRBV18,CASQGSSDYEQYF,TGTGCCAGCCAAGGATCGAGCGACTACGAGCAGTACTTC
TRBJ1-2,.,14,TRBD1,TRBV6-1,CASSDGTVLRGYTF,TGTGCCAGCAGCGACGGGACAGTTCTACGGGGCTACACCTTC
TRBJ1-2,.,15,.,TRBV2,CASSELGGALYGYTF,TGTGCCAGCAGTGAATTGGGGGGGGCCCTCTATGGCTACACCTTC
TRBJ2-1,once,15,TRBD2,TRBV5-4,CASSLLAGGDNEQFF,TGTGCCAGCAGCTTACTAGCGGGAGGGGACAATGAGCAGTTCTTC
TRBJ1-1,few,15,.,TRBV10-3,CAIKGDDSPNTEAFF,TGTGCCATCAAGGGTGACGACAGCCCCAACACTGAAGCTTTCTTT
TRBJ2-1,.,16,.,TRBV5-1,CASSRGGLAANNEQFF,TGCGCCAGCAGCAGGGGGGGGCTAGCGGCTAACAATGAGCAGTTCTTC
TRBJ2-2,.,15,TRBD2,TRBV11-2,CASSLVGGDTGELFF,TGTGCCAGCAGCTTAGTCGGGGGGGACACCGGGGAGCTGTTTTTT
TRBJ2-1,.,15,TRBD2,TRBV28,CASSSLAGGPQEQFF,TGTGCCAGCAGTTCCCTAGCGGGAGGCCCCCAGGAGCAGTTCTTC
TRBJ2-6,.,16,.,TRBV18,CASSPQTGSGANVLTF,TGTGCCAGCTCACCACAAACAGGGTCTGGGGCCAACGTCCTGACTTTC
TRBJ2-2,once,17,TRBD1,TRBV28,CASRLVMGQGNTGELFF,TGTGCCAGCAGATTGGTGATGGGACAGGGGAACACCGGGGAGCTGTTTTTT
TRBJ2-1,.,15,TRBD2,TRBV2,CASRETSGSFGEQFF,TGTGCCAGCAGGGAAACTAGCGGGAGCTTCGGTGAGCAGTTCTTC
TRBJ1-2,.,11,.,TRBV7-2,CASSPLHGYTF,TGTGCCAGCAGCCCCCTACATGGCTACACCTTC
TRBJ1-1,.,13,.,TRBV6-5,CASTLSGDTEAFF,TGTGCCAGCACCCTAAGCGGAGACACTGAAGCTTTCTTT
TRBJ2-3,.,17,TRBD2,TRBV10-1,CASSESHSGARTDTQYF,TGCGCCAGCAGTGAGTCGCATAGCGGGGCACGCACAGATACGCAGTATTTT
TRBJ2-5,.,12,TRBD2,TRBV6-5,CASSFGGGTQYF,TGTGCCAGCAGTTTTGGGGGGGGGACCCAGTACTTC
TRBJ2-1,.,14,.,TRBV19,CASKEGISYNEQFF,TGTGCCAGTAAAGAGGGCATTTCCTACAATGAGCAGTTCTTC
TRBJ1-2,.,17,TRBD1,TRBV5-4,CASSLARGQVDNYGYTF,TGTGCCAGCAGCTTGGCCAGAGGACAGGTTGACAACTATGGCTACACCTTC